A selection of T cell receptor beta chains follows, all from one sample in a study of T cell repertoires in cytomegalovirus infection. TCRdb reprocessed the reads with MiXCR, giving one entry per CDR3 protein. Among over 45,000 distinct CDR3 sequences, about a fifth were seen once, and the ten largest hold around nine tenths. Their cognate antigens are unknown. The starting material was CD8+ T cells from cultured PBMCs, obtained from culture after CMV antigen stimulation. These receptor sequences come from a human donor in good health (CMV status not recorded). Some clones in this sample may be carry-over from other donors' samples. The CDR3 runs from the conserved cysteine through the conserved F or W. Each record gives: clone size, D gene, J gene, V gene, CDR3 protein, CDR3 DNA. The D gene is left open where the match is weak. Size is omitted from some rows. Given values are once, few, many or a class for expanded clones.

few	TRBD1	TRBJ2-1	TRBV7-8	CASSFYTGTGVQRNEQFF	TGTGCCAGCAGCTTCTATACCGGGACAGGGGTACAAAGGAATGAGCAGTTCTTC
NA	TRBD1	TRBJ2-7	TRBV14	CASSQGTGNYEQYF	TGTGCCAGCAGCCAAGGGACAGGGAACTACGAGCAGTACTTC
few	NA	TRBJ1-1	TRBV7-8	CASSSSPRWGQGAGGQPF	NA
NA	NA	TRBJ1-1	TRBV12-3/TRBV12-4	CASTQGSVMNTEAFF	TGTGCCAGCACCCAGGGGAGTGTAATGAACACTGAAGCTTTCTTT
few	NA	TRBJ1-4	TRBV7-2	CASSLDRHATNEKLFF	TGTGCCAGCAGCTTAGACAGACACGCAACTAATGAAAAACTGTTTTTT
NA	NA	TRBJ2-7	TRBV27	CASSPGGSYEQYF	TGTGCCAGCAGTCCCGGGGGATCCTACGAGCAGTACTTC
NA	NA	TRBJ2-1	TRBV7-9	CASTNNEQFF	TGTGCCAGCACCAACAATGAGCAGTTCTTC
many	NA	TRBJ1-4	TRBV27	CASSLAFGPGEKLFF	TGTGCCAGCAGTTTGGCCTTCGGCCCAGGTGAAAAACTGTTTTTT
NA	NA	TRBJ2-7	TRBV9	CASSVEETSCEQYF	TGTGCCAGCAGCGTAGAAGAGACATCATGCGAGCAGTACTTC
few	TRBD1	TRBJ2-2	TRBV6-2/TRBV6-3	CASSYSPGQGGNTGELFF	TGTGCCAGCAGTTACTCCCCGGGACAGGGAGGGAACACCGGGGAGCTGTTTTTT
few	NA	TRBJ2-2	TRBV7-6	CASSLETTGELFF	TGTGCCAGCAGCTTAGAGACCACCGGGGAGCTGTTTTTT
many	NA	TRBJ2-7	TRBV19	CASSPEAPSSYEQYF	TGTGCCAGTAGCCCGGAGGCTCCCTCCTCCTACGAGCAGTACTTC
NA	TRBD2	TRBJ2-1	TRBV10-3	CAISVSGREVNEQFF	TGTGCCATCAGTGTTAGCGGGAGGGAAGTCAATGAGCAGTTCTTC
NA	NA	TRBJ2-2	TRBV12-5	CASGLSHPGELFF	TGTGCTAGTGGTTTGTCCCACCCCGGGGAGCTGTTTTTT
few	TRBD1	TRBJ2-4	TRBV7-2	CASSRKQGIDIQYF	TGTGCCAGCAGCCGCAAACAGGGGATCGACATTCAGTACTTC
NA	TRBD2	TRBJ2-3	TRBV12-3/TRBV12-4	CASRLPLGGGRTDTQYF	TGTGCCAGCAGACTACCTCTGGGGGGGGGTCGCACAGATACGCAGTATTTT
NA	TRBD1	TRBJ2-7	TRBV6-5	CASSYYQPGTGGSYEQYF	TGTGCCAGCAGTTATTATCAACCCGGGACAGGGGGATCCTACGAGCAGTACTTC
NA	NA	TRBJ2-7	TRBV28	CASSPYPTGTSYEQYF	TGTGCCAGCAGTCCATACCCCACGGGAACGTCCTACGAGCAGTACTTC
NA	NA	TRBJ2-3	TRBV7-8	CASSLRGFKDTQYF	TGTGCCAGCAGCTTGAGAGGGTTCAAGGATACGCAGTATTTT
NA	TRBD2	TRBJ2-5	TRBV6-6	CASSYSRTSGGLRQYF	TGTGCCAGCAGTTACTCCAGGACTAGCGGGGGCCTCCGCCAGTACTTC
NA	NA	TRBJ2-2	TRBV6-2/TRBV6-3	CASSYGTGELFF	TGTGCCAGCAGTTACGGGACCGGGGAGCTGTTTTTT
few	NA	TRBJ2-1	TRBV29-1	CSVEEANEQFF	TGCAGCGTTGAAGAGGCAAATGAGCAGTTCTTC
NA	NA	TRBJ1-1	TRBV29-1	CSVDGMKLGEAFF	TGCAGCGTTGACGGCATGAAATTGGGTGAAGCTTTCTTT
few	NA	TRBJ2-3	TRBV7-3	CASSAGLMAGDTQYF	TGTGCCAGCAGCGCGGGACTTATGGCAGGAGATACGCAGTATTTT
NA	TRBD1	TRBJ2-5	TRBV7-8	CASSPDREVETQYF	TGTGCCAGCAGCCCGGACAGGGAGGTCGAGACCCAGTACTTC
many	NA	TRBJ1-3	TRBV27	CASSLSGSSGNTIYF	TGTGCCAGCAGTCTATCCGGGAGCTCTGGAAACACCATATATTTT
few	TRBD1	TRBJ2-4	TRBV7-9	CASSSFVQGVGKNIQYF	TGTGCCAGCAGCTCTTTCGTCCAGGGGGTCGGCAAAAACATTCAGTACTTC
NA	NA	TRBJ2-7	TRBV28	CASSLGVRESLIYEQYF	TGTGCCAGCAGTTTGGGGGTTCGAGAATCCTTAATTTACGAGCAGTACTTC
few	NA	TRBJ2-7	TRBV11-1	CASSVGRAGIYEQYF	TGTGCCAGCAGCGTGGGACGGGCCGGGATCTACGAGCAGTACTTC
NA	NA	TRBJ1-4	TRBV28	CATGRGRVNEKLFF	TGTGCCACCGGTCGAGGAAGGGTGAATGAAAAACTGTTTTTT
NA	NA	TRBJ1-2	TRBV7-2	CASSFLSGGAEGYTF	TGTGCCAGCAGCTTCCTCTCCGGGGGTGCGGAAGGCTACACCTTC
few	NA	TRBJ2-7	TRBV6-5	CASSPTDGPYEQYF	TGTGCCAGCAGTCCTACGGACGGACCCTACGAGCAGTACTTC
NA	NA	TRBJ2-1	TRBV27	CASSLGLNNEQFF	TGTGCCAGCAGTTTAGGGCTGAACAATGAGCAGTTCTTC
once	TRBD1	TRBJ2-7	TRBV6-1	CASSEAGQASREQYF	TGTGCCAGCAGTGAGGCAGGACAGGCGTCGAGAGAGCAGTACTTC
NA	TRBD1	TRBJ1-5	TRBV27	CASRQGARGNQPQHF	TGTGCCAGCAGACAGGGGGCGCGGGGCAATCAGCCCCAGCATTTT
few	NA	TRBJ1-5	TRBV5-6	CASRKTGQTNQPQHF	TGTGCCAGCAGGAAAACGGGACAAACCAATCAGCCCCAGCATTTT
NA	TRBD2	TRBJ2-1	TRBV6-2/TRBV6-3	CASRRLAGAPNEQFF	TGTGCCAGCAGGCGACTAGCGGGAGCTCCCAATGAGCAGTTCTTC
few	NA	TRBJ2-5	TRBV7-2	CASSLNKRLLETQYF	TGTGCCAGCAGCTTAAACAAGCGGCTGCTGGAGACCCAGTACTTC
few	NA	TRBJ2-5	TRBV7-8	CASSVVGRDEYQETQYF	TGTGCCAGCAGCGTCGTGGGGCGAGACGAGTACCAAGAGACCCAGTACTTC
NA	NA	TRBJ2-4	TRBV7-2	CASSLAATGGGIQYF	TGTGCCAGCAGCTTAGCCGCTACAGGGGGGGGCATTCAGTACTTC
few	TRBD1	TRBJ2-1	TRBV7-3	CASSSRQGMGYEQFF	TGTGCCAGCAGCTCCAGACAGGGTATGGGTTACGAGCAGTTCTTC
few	TRBD2	TRBJ2-3	TRBV4-3	CASSQDSRLAASTDTQYF	TGCGCCAGCAGCCAAGATTCGAGACTAGCGGCTAGCACAGATACGCAGTATTTT
few	NA	TRBJ2-1	TRBV29-1	CSVTLPLQGEYNEQFF	TGCAGCGTTACCCTCCCCTTACAGGGAGAATACAATGAGCAGTTCTTC
NA	NA	TRBJ2-1	TRBV6-1	CASSLAEGAYNEQFF	TGTGCCAGCAGTCTAGCGGAGGGGGCCTACAATGAGCAGTTCTTC
few	TRBD2	TRBJ2-1	TRBV7-6	CASGLAANEQFF	TGTGCCAGCGGACTAGCGGCCAATGAGCAGTTCTTC
few	NA	TRBJ1-3	TRBV7-2	CASSSQDSPPRNTIYF	TGTGCCAGCAGCTCGCAGGACAGCCCCCCAAGAAACACCATATATTTT
few	NA	TRBJ1-5	TRBV5-1	CASSLASNQPQHF	TGCGCCAGCAGCTTGGCCTCCAATCAGCCCCAGCATTTT
few	TRBD1	TRBJ1-2	TRBV2	CASTLDRGTGVYGYTF	TGTGCCAGCACCCTGGATCGGGGGACAGGGGTCTATGGCTACACCTTC